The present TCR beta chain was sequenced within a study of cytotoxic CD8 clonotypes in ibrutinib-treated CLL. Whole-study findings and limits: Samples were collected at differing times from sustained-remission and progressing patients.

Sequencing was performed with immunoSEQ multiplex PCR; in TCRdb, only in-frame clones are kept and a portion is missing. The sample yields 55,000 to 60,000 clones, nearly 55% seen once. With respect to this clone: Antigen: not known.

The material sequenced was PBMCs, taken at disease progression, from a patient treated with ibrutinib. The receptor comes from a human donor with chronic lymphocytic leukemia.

The CDR3 reads CASSSQLAGALVNEQFF. CDR3 DNA: TGTGCCAGCAGTTCCCAGTTAGCGGGGGCCCTCGTCAATGAGCAGTTCTTC. This chain joins TRBV27 and TRBJ2-1; 9 bases agree with TRBD2. V dropped 4 bases and J dropped 6; count of bases not matched to a gene: 13. CDR3 length: 17 residues. From germline, CDR1 is MNHEY and CDR2 SMNVEV (reference sequence).